Listed below are T cell receptor beta chains from one sample, sequenced in a study of control samples from healthy donors and cancer patients. TCRdb keeps only in-frame clones here, not all; method: immunoSEQ multiplex PCR. The table records roughly 86,000 clones, roughly nine tenths of them present only once. Specimen: blood. These receptors were taken from a young man in good health. CDR3s include the opening cysteine and the closing phenylalanine or tryptophan. A D gene is named only where the DNA matches it firmly. Size values are once, few and many counts, or a class for expanded clones, and some rows have none.

CDR3 DNA,CDR3 protein,J gene,clone size,D gene,V gene
TGCGCCAGCAGCTGGGGACAGGGGGCGAGAAATTATGAAAAACTGTTTTTT,CASSWGQGARNYEKLFF,TRBJ1-4,.,TRBD1,TRBV5-1
TGTGCCAGCAGCTGGGGACAGGGTACAATGAACACTGAAGCTTTCTTT,CASSWGQGTMNTEAFF,TRBJ1-1,.,TRBD1,TRBV7-9
TGTGCCACCAGCAGAGATTTGGGGCAAAATATTCAGCCCCAGCATTTT,CATSRDLGQNIQPQHF,TRBJ1-5,.,.,TRBV15
TGCGCCAGCAGCTTGGCACAGGGAAGCAATGAGCAGTTCTTC,CASSLAQGSNEQFF,TRBJ2-1,.,.,TRBV5-1
TGTGCCAGCACTGCCCGGCGCCAGGAAAGCACCGGGGAGCTGTTTTTT,CASTARRQESTGELFF,TRBJ2-2,.,.,TRBV2
TGTGCCAGTAGTAGGACAGGGGCGGGTTCACCCCTCCACTTT,CASSRTGAGSPLHF,TRBJ1-6,few,TRBD1,TRBV19
TGTGCCAGCCGTTTGATCGTGATGAACACTGAAGCTTTCTTT,CASRLIVMNTEAFF,TRBJ1-1,many,.,TRBV9
TGCGCCAGCAGCCTACGAAGCCGACAGGGAGGTGGCTACACCTTC,CASSLRSRQGGGYTF,TRBJ1-2,once,TRBD1,TRBV4-1
TGCGCCAGCAGCTACGGAGACAGGACTGAAGCTTTCTTT,CASSYGDRTEAFF,TRBJ1-1,.,.,TRBV5-1
TGTGCCAGCAGCTGGAGGTGGAATGAGCAGTTCTTC,CASSWRWNEQFF,TRBJ2-1,.,.,TRBV13
TGTGCCAGTAGTATAGCGGCAGTTTTTGAGCAGTTCTTC,CASSIAAVFEQFF,TRBJ2-1,.,.,TRBV19
TGTGCCAGCCGAGGGGACATAACGAACTATGGCTACACCTTC,CASRGDITNYGYTF,TRBJ1-2,once,.,TRBV6-6
TGTGCCAGCTCACCACCGGGGAACGAGCAGTACTTC,CASSPPGNEQYF,TRBJ2-7,once,.,TRBV18
TGTGCCAGCAGCCTCCGGGACAGGGACCCACATAGGCTATACAATGAGCAGTTCTTC,CASSLRDRDPHRLYNEQFF,TRBJ2-1,.,TRBD1,TRBV14
TGTGCCAGCTCACCACCGATACAAGAGACCCAGTACTTC,CASSPPIQETQYF,TRBJ2-5,.,.,TRBV18
TGTGCCAGCGGGCCTTACGAGCGGTGGGGACAGGCCACTAATGAAAAACTGTTTTTT,CASGPYERWGQATNEKLFF,TRBJ1-4,.,TRBD1,TRBV28
TGCGCCAGCACCACTAACCGGGGACAAGAGACCCAGTACTTC,CASTTNRGQETQYF,TRBJ2-5,.,.,TRBV5-1
TGTGCCAGCAGCCAAGTGATGAACACTGAAGCTTTCTTT,CASSQVMNTEAFF,TRBJ1-1,.,.,TRBV3-1/TRBV3-2
TGCGCCAGCAGCCAAGATTGGACAGGGCCCACCGGGGAGCTGTTTTTT,CASSQDWTGPTGELFF,TRBJ2-2,.,TRBD1,TRBV4-1
TGCAGCGTACGACAGGGTTCTGGAAACACCATATATTTT,CSVRQGSGNTIYF,TRBJ1-3,.,TRBD1,TRBV29-1
TGTGCCAGCGGAGGACAGGGGTATCAGCCCCAGCATTTT,CASGGQGYQPQHF,TRBJ1-5,.,TRBD1,TRBV2
TGTGCCAGCAGCCTCGACAGGGGGCGAGCTTTCTTT,CASSLDRGRAFF,TRBJ1-1,.,TRBD1,TRBV11-1